These 2 T cell receptor beta chains came from one sample sequenced in a study of shared clonotypes between healthy human individuals. TCRdb's copy holds only in-frame clones and misses some; the assay was immunoSEQ multiplex PCR. The profile shows millions of clones, approximately 94% of them singletons. Naivety among CD8 cells was defined by CD45RO negativity and positive CCR7 selection, thereby excluding terminally differentiated effector memory CD45RA+ cells. The sample was naive CD8+ T cells sorted from blood. These receptors all come from a man younger than 35 in good health.

V is TRBV10-3 and J is TRBJ2-7, with 7 bases lining up with TRBD2. The CDR3 has 14 residues. Per the germline V gene, CDR1 is ENHRY and CDR2 is SYGVKD. The trim removed 2 bases at V and 4 bases at J, leaving 5 bases unmatched. In nucleotides, the CDR3 is TGTGCCATCAGTGAGGGTCAGGGAGGGTACGAGCAGTACTTC. Protein sequence: CAISEGQGGYEQYF.

The chain employs TRBV9 and TRBJ2-1; D remains ambiguous. The CDR3 totals 15 residues. Germline assignment: CDR1 SGDLS and CDR2 YYNGEE. Between the trimmed V and J ends, which lost 3 bases and 7 bases, there was a span of 17 bases. The CDR3 spells CASSEMGQIFNEQFF. The CDR3 region has the DNA TGTGCCAGCAGCGAAATGGGTCAAATTTTTAATGAGCAGTTCTTC.